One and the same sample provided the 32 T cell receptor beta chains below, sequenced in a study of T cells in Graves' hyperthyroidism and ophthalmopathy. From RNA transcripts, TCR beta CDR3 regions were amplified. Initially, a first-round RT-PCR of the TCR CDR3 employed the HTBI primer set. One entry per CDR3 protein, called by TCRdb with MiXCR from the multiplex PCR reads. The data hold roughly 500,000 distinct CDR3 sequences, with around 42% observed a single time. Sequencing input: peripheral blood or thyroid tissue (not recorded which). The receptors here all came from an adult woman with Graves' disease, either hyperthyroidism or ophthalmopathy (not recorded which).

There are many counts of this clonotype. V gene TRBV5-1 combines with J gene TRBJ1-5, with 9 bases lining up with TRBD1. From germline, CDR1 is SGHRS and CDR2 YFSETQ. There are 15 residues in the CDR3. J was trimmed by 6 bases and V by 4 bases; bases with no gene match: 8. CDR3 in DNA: TGCGCCAGCAGCCTCACAGGGGGCGCCGGTCAGCCCCAGCATTTT. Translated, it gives CASSLTGGAGQPQHF. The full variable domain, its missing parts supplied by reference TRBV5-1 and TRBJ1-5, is KAGVTQTPRYLIKTRGQQVTLSCSPISGHRSVSWYQQTPGQGLQFLFEYFSETQRNKGNFPGRFSGRQFSNSRSEMNVSTLELGDSALYLCASSLTGGAGQPQHFGDGTRLSIL.

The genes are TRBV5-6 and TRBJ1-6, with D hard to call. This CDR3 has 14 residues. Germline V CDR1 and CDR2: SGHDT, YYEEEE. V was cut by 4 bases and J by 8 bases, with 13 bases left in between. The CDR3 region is CASSHNRLDSPLHF. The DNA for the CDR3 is TGTGCCAGCAGCCATAATCGCTTGGATTCACCCCTCCACTTT.

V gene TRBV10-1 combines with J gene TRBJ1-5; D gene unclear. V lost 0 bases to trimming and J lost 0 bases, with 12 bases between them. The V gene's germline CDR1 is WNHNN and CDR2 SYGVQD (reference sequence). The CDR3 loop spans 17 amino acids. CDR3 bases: TGCGCCAGCAGTGAGTCCCAGGCGGCGTATAGCAATCAGCCCCAGCATTTT. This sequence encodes CASSESQAAYSNQPQHF.

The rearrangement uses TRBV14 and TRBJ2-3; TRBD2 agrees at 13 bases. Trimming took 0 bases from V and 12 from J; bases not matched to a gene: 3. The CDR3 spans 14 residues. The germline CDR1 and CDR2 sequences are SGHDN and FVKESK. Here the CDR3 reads CASSQDWTSGRQYF. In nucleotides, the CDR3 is TGTGCCAGCAGCCAAGATTGGACTAGCGGGAGACAGTATTTT.

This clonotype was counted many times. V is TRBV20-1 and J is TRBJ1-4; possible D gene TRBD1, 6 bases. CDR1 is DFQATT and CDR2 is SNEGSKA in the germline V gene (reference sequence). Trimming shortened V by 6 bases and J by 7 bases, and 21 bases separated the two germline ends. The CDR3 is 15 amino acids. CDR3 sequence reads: CSASGRGASGEKLFF. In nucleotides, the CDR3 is TGCAGTGCCTCTGGGCGGGGGGCCTCCGGTGAAAAACTGTTTTTT.

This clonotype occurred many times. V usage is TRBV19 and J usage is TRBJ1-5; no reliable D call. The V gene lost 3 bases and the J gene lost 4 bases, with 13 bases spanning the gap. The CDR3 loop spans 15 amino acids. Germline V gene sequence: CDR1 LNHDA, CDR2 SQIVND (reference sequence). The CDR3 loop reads CASSIPGRMNQPQHF. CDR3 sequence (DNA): TGTGCCAGTAGTATCCCCGGCCGGATGAATCAGCCCCAGCATTTT. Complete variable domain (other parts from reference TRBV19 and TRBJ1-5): DGGITQSPKYLFRKEGQNVTLSCEQNLNHDAMYWYRQDPGQGLRLIYYSQIVNDFQKGDIAEGYSVSREKKESFPLTVTSAQKNPTAFYLCASSIPGRMNQPQHFGDGTRLSIL.

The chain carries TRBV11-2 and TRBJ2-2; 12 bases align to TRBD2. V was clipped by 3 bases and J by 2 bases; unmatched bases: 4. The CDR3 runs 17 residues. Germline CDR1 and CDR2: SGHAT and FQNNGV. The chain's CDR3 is CASSFRTSGKNTGELFF. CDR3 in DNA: TGTGCCAGCAGCTTTCGGACTAGCGGGAAAAACACCGGGGAGCTGTTTTTT.

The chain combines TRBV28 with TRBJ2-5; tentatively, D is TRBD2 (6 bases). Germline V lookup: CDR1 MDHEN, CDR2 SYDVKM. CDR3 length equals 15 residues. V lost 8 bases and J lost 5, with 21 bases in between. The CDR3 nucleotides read TGTGCCAGCGGTCTCAAGGAGGGGTGGGGGGAGACCCAGTACTTC. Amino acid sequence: CASGLKEGWGETQYF.

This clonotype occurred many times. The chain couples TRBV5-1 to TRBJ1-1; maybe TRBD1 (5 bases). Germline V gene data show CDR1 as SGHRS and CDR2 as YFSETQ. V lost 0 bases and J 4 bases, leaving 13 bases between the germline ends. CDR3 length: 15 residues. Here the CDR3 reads CASSLGSGFGTEAFF. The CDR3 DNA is TGCGCCAGCAGCTTGGGTTCAGGGTTCGGCACTGAAGCTTTCTTT.

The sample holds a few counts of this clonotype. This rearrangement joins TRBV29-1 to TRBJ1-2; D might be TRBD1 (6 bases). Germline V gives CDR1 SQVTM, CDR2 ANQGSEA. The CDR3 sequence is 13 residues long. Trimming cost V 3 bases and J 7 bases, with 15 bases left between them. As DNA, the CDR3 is TGCAGCGTTGATGAACAGGGTTCCGCTGGCTACACCTTC. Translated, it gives CSVDEQGSAGYTF.

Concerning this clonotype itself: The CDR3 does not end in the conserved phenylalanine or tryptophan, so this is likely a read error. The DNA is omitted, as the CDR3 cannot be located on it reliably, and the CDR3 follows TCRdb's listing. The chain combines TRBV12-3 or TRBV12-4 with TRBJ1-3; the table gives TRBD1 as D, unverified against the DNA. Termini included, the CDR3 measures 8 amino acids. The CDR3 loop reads CASAFGGG.

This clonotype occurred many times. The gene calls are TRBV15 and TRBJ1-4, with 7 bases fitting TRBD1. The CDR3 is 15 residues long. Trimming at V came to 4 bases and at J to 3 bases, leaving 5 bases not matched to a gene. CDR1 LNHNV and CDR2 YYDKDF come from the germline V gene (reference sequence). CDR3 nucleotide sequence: TGTGCCACCAGCAATAAGGGACAGCCTAATGAAAAACTGTTTTTT. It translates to CATSNKGQPNEKLFF.

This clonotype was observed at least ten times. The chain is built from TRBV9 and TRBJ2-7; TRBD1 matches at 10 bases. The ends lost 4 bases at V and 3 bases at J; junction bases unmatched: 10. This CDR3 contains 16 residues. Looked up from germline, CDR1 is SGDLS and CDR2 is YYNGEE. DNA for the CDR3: TGTGCCAGCAGCCTCCTTCCCGGGACAGGGGTCTACGAGCAGTACTTC. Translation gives CASSLLPGTGVYEQYF.

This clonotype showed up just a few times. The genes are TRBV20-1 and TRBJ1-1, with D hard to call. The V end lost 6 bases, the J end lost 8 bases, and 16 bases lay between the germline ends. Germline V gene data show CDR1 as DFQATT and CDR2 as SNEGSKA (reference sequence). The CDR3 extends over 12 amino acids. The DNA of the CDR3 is TGCAGTGCGGATAAACATTTTCAGGAAGCTTTCTTT. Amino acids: CSADKHFQEAFF.

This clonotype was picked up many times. CDR3 loop: CASSVSGTGRTNEKLFF. The CDR3 nucleotides read TGTGCCAGCAGCGTATCCGGGACAGGACGGACTAATGAAAAACTGTTTTTT. The chain uses TRBV4-2 and TRBJ1-4, with 8 positions matching TRBD1. Germline assignment: CDR1 LGHNA and CDR2 YNFKEQ. The CDR3 spans 17 residues. V dropped 5 bases and J dropped 2; count of bases not matched to a gene: 10.

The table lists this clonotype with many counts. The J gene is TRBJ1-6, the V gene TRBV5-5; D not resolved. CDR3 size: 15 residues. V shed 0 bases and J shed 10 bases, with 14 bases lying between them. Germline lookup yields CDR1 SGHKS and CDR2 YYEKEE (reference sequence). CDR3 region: CASSLGGTPNSPLHF. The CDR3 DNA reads TGTGCCAGCAGCTTGGGGGGTACGCCTAACTCACCCCTCCACTTT.

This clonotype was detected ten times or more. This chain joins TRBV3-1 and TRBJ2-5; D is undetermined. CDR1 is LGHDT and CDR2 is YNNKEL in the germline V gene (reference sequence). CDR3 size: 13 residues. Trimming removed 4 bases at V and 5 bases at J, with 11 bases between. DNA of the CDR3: TGTGCCAGCAGCCCCCAGCCCTGGGAGACCCAGTACTTC. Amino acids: CASSPQPWETQYF.

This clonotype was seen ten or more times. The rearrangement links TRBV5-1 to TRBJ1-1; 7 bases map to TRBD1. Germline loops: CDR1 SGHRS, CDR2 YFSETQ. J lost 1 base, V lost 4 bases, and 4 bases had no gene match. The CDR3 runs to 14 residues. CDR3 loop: CASSHRQGNTEAFF. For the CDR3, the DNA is TGCGCCAGCAGCCACCGACAGGGGAACACTGAAGCTTTCTTT. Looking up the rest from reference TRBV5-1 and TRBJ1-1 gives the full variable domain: KAGVTQTPRYLIKTRGQQVTLSCSPISGHRSVSWYQQTPGQGLQFLFEYFSETQRNKGNFPGRFSGRQFSNSRSEMNVSTLELGDSALYLCASSHRQGNTEAFFGQGTRLTVV.

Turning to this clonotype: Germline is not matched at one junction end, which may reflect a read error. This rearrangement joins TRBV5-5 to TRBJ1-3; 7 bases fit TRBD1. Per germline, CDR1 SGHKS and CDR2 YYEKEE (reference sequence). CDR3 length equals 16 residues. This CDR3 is CASSLRGQDSGNTIYF. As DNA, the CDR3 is TGCGCCAGCAGCTTGAGAGGACAGGACTCTGGAAACACCATATATTTT. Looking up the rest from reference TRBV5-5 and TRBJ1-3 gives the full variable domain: DAGVTQSPTHLIKTRGQQVTLRCSPISGHKSVSWYQQVLGQGPQFIFQYYEKEERGRGNFPDRFSARQFPNYSSELNVNALLLGDSALYLCASSLRGQDSGNTIYFGEGSWLTVV.

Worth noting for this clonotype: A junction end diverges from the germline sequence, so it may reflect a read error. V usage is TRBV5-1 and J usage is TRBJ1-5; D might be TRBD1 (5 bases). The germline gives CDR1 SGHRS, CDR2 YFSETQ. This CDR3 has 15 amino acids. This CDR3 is CASSFGGRRNQPQHF. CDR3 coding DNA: TGTGCCAGCAGCTTTGGGGGACGACGCAATCAGCCCCAGCATTTT.

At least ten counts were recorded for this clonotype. The CDR3 region has the DNA TGTGCCATCAGTGAGACAGGGAGGTCAAGGGGCGAGCAGTACTTC. Translating it yields CAISETGRSRGEQYF. The chain recombines TRBV10-3 with TRBJ2-7; D may be TRBD1 or TRBD2 (6 bases each). This CDR3 contains 15 residues. CDR1 is ENHRY and CDR2 is SYGVKD in the germline V gene. V lost 2 bases and J lost 6, with 17 bases in between.

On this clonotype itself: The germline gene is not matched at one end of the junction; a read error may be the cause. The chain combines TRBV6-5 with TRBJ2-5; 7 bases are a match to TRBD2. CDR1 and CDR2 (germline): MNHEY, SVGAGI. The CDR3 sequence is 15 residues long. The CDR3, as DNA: TGTGCCAGCAGTCGCCACGCTAGCGGACAAGGGACCCAGTACTTC. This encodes CASSRHASGQGTQYF.

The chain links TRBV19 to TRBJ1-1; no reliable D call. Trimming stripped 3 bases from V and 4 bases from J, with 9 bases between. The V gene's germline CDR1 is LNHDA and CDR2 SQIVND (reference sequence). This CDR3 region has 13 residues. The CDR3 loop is CASSMQGITEAFF. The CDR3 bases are TGTGCCAGTAGTATGCAAGGGATCACTGAAGCTTTCTTT.

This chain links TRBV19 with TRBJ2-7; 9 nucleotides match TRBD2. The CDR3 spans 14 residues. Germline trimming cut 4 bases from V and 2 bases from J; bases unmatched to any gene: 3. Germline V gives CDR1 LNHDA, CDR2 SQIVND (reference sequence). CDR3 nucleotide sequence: TGTGCCAGTAGTACAAGCGGGGGGACCTACGAGCAGTACTTC. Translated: CASSTSGGTYEQYF.

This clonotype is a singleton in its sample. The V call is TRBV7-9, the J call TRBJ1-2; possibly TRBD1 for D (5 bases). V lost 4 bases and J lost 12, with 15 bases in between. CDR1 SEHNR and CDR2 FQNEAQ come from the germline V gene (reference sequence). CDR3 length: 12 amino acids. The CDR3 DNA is TGTGCCAGCAGCTCCCAGGGAACTGGAAACACCTTC. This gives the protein CASSSQGTGNTF.

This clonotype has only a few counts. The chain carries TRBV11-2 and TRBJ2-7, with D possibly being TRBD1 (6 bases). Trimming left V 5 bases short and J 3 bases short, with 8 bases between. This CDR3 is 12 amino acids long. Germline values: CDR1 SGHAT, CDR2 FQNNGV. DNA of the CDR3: TGTGCCAGCAGCAGGGGGTACTACGAGCAGTACTTC. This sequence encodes CASSRGYYEQYF.

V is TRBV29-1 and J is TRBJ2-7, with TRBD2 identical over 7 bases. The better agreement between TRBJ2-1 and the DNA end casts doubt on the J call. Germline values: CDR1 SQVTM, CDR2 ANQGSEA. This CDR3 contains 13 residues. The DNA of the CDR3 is TGCAGCGTTGCGGGCGGGAGTTACAATGAGCAGTTCTTC. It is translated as CSVAGGSYNEQFF.

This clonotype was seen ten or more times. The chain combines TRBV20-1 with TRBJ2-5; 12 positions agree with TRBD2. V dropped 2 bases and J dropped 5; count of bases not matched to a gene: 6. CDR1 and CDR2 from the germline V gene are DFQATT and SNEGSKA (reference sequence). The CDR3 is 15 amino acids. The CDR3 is CSARLAGGPGETQYF. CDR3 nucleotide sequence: TGCAGTGCTAGACTAGCGGGAGGGCCGGGCGAGACCCAGTACTTC.

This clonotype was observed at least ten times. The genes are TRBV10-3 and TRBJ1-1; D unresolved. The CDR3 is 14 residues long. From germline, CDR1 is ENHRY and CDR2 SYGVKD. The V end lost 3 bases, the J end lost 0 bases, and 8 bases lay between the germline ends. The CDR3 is CAISEMLMNTEAFF. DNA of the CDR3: TGTGCCATCAGTGAAATGTTAATGAACACTGAAGCTTTCTTT.

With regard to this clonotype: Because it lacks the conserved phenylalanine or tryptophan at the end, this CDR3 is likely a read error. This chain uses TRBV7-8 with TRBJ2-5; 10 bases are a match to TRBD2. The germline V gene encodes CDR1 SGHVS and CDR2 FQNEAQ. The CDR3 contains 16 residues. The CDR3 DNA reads TGTGCCAGCAGCTTAGCCCACCTAGCGGGAGAAGAGGCCCAGTACCTC. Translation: CASSLAHLAGEEAQYL.

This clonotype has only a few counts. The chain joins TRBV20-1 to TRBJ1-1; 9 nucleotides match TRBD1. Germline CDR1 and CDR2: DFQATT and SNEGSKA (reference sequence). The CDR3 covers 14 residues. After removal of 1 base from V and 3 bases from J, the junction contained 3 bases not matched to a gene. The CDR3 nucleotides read TGCAGTGCTAGAGGCGGGGACAGGGACACTGAAGCTTTCTTT. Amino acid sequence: CSARGGDRDTEAFF.

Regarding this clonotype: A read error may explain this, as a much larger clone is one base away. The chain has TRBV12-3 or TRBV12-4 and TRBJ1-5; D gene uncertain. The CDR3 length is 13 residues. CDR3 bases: TGTGCCGGCAGTTTCTCTTTTGATCGGCCCCAGCATTTT. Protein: CAGSFSFDRPQHF.